This T cell receptor (beta chain) was sequenced during a study of technical replicates of blood from several donors (dated by TCRdb to about 2017). Via the germline V gene, CDR1 is SGHRS and CDR2 YFSETQ. V ends up 4 bases short and J 0 bases short, with an unmatched junction base count of 3. Reading from cysteine to phenylalanine, the CDR3 counts 15 amino acids. Just the 45-base CDR3 DNA is kept, in frame starting at base 1. The library was generated by the immunoSEQ multiplex PCR assay. Not all clones reach the TCRdb copy of this immuneACCESS table, which keeps in-frame sequences only. Checked studies attribute under half of the gap to unresolved V genes and leave the rest unexplained. The sample table lists approximately 95,000 clones, about 95% of them with a count of one. About 0.36% of the sample belongs to the ten largest clones. A remark on this clone: It has no known antigen specificity. The record has no base qualities; no much larger clone is one base away.

Sample: T cells isolated from PBMCs. The sequence links TRBV5-1 to TRBJ2-2, with 7 bases matching TRBD2. The source of this sequence is a human donor in good health. This receptor has the CDR3 CASSLAAANTGELFF. In nucleotide form, the sequence is TGCGCCAGCAGCCTAGCGGCAGCGAACACCGGGGAGCTGTTTTTT.